This T cell receptor beta chain is from a study of Graves' ophthalmopathy and Graves' hyperthyroidism. Findings of the study overall: The model's ophthalmopathy progression predictions had approximately 69% sensitivity and 72% to 75% specificity.

Germline values: CDR1 MGHRA, CDR2 YSYEKL. V lost 4 bases to trimming and J lost 0 bases, with 12 bases between them. There are 15 residues in the CDR3. Diagnostic conclusions were grounded in clinical symptoms, serum thyroxine, TRAb, thyroid ultrasound and orbital computed tomography. For repertoire sequencing, the TCR beta CDR3 regions were amplified from RNA transcripts. RT-PCR with HTBI primers came first, then second-round multiplex PCR. Each CDR3 protein is one row after TCRdb ran MiXCR on the multiplex PCR reads. The data show some 1.1 million distinct CDR3 sequences, about 36% seen once. This clonotype was observed a handful of times. Its antigen remains unidentified.

This receptor was obtained from an adult man with Graves' hyperthyroidism. The chain joins TRBV4-1 to TRBJ1-1, with D possibly being TRBD1 (5 bases). The sample consisted of peripheral blood or thyroid tissue (not recorded which). The CDR3 loop reads CASSLQVQLNTEAFF. For the CDR3, the DNA is TGCGCCAGCAGCCTACAGGTCCAGCTGAACACTGAAGCTTTCTTT.